This TCR beta chain was retrieved from a study of blood T cell repertoires in COVID-19. The V gene lost 3 bases and the J gene lost 5 bases, with 17 bases spanning the gap. The germline V gene encodes CDR1 SGHKS and CDR2 YYEKEE (reference sequence). CDR3 length equals 15 residues. TCRdb's table, derived via immunoSEQ multiplex PCR, lists solely in-frame clones and lacks some. The table shows more than 300,000 clones, with approximately 89% occurring only once. The Seattle patients joined while their infection was active and were tracked longitudinally afterward. The chain is built from TRBV5-5 and TRBJ2-5; D is perhaps TRBD1 (6 bases). This sequence was found in a woman between 25 and 40 years old with COVID-19, enrolled during active disease. The sequenced sample was peripheral blood. CDR3 protein: CASSSYRELVETQYF. CDR3 DNA: TGTGCCAGCAGCTCCTACAGGGAGTTAGTGGAGACCCAGTACTTC.